This passage covers 29 T cell receptor beta chains from one sample sequenced in a study of PD-1 blockade in classical Hodgkin lymphoma. All patients relapsed after autologous stem cell transplantation, and brentuximab vedotin exposure varied. This table comes from immunoSEQ multiplex PCR, and its TCRdb copy is limited to in-frame clones, with some not included. Found here are around 13,000 clones, about 82% of them singletons; the top ten hold 24%. Sequences were derived from peripheral blood mononuclear cells (PBMCs), sampled at baseline. These receptors all come from a human donor with classical Hodgkin lymphoma.

The V and J genes are TRBV4-2 and TRBJ1-3, with a possible D match to TRBD1 (5 bases). This CDR3 is 15 amino acids long. With 1 base removed from V and 2 bases from J, the gap between germline ends came to 9 bases. The germline V gene has CDR1 LGHNA and CDR2 YNFKEQ. The CDR3 nucleotides are TGTGCCAGCAGCCAAGTCGGGACTCCTGGAAACACCATATATTTT. Translated, it gives CASSQVGTPGNTIYF.

The chain employs TRBV19 and TRBJ2-7; no firm D call. CDR3 length equals 11 residues. The germline CDR1 and CDR2 sequences are LNHDA and SQIVND (reference sequence). Trimming took 2 bases from V and 6 from J, leaving 5 bases between them. CDR3 sequence reads: CASSIRSEQYF. CDR3 nucleotides: TGTGCCAGTAGTATACGATCCGAGCAGTACTTC.

There are a few counts of this clone. This chain joins TRBV27 and TRBJ1-4; D is unclear. Per germline, CDR1 MNHEY and CDR2 SMNVEV (reference sequence). V shed 10 bases and J shed 8 bases, with 17 bases lying between them. The CDR3 contains 13 residues. CDR3 coding DNA: TGTGCCACCGCGAGAGTGGTTCAGGAAAAACTGTTTTTT. Residues: CATARVVQEKLFF.

This chain joins TRBV11-2 and TRBJ2-2; 7 positions agree with TRBD2. V trimming: 2 bases; J trimming: 1 base; junction bases outside the gene matches: 1. This CDR3 spans 15 amino acids. Germline CDR1 is SGHAT and CDR2 is FQNNGV. The CDR3 protein is CASSLSGGNTGELFF. In DNA form, the CDR3 reads TGTGCCAGCAGCTTATCGGGGGGGAACACCGGGGAGCTGTTTTTT.

The chain recombines TRBV13 with TRBJ2-1; tentatively, D is TRBD2 (5 bases). Trimming removed 3 bases from V and 4 bases from J, with 13 bases in between. The CDR3 spans 15 residues. Germline-derived CDR1 and CDR2 are PRHDT and FYEKMQ (reference sequence). The CDR3 spells CASSFILGGYNEQFF. In nucleotides, the CDR3 is TGTGCCAGCAGCTTCATTCTAGGCGGGTACAATGAGCAGTTCTTC.

This sequence joins TRBV27 and TRBJ1-2; D remains ambiguous. The CDR3 consists of 13 residues. Trimming cost V 4 bases and J 4 bases, with 10 bases left between them. Germline CDR1 reads MNHEY; CDR2 reads SMNVEV (reference sequence). The CDR3 DNA sequence: TGTGCCAGCAGTTCTGCGCTCGTCTATGGCTACACCTTC. Its protein product is CASSSALVYGYTF.

This clone was seen a single time. The chain is built from TRBV6-5 and TRBJ2-7; 8 positions agree with TRBD1. This CDR3 is 14 amino acids long. Trimming removed 6 bases from V and 1 base from J; junction bases left unmatched: 5. Germline lookup yields CDR1 MNHEY and CDR2 SVGAGI. The DNA for the CDR3 is TGTGCCAGCAGGACAGGGGTTGTGTCCTACGAGCAGTACTTC. It codes for CASRTGVVSYEQYF.

This chain joins TRBV5-1 and TRBJ2-7; TRBD1 is a possible D gene (6 bases). Looked up from germline, CDR1 is SGHRS and CDR2 is YFSETQ. This CDR3 has 14 amino acids. V lost 0 bases and J 2 bases, leaving 9 bases between the germline ends. CDR3 loop: CASSLDRVAYEQYF. The CDR3 DNA reads as TGCGCCAGCAGCTTGGACAGGGTTGCCTACGAGCAGTACTTC.

This clone was recorded only once. The rearrangement uses TRBV19 and TRBJ1-1; perhaps TRBD1 as D (5 bases). CDR1 LNHDA and CDR2 SQIVND come from the germline V gene (reference sequence). The V end was cut by 10 bases, the J end by 0 bases, with 12 bases between. The CDR3 extends over 13 amino acids. In DNA, the CDR3 is TGTGCCACCCGTGGGGGGGTGAACACTGAAGCTTTCTTT. The encoded protein is CATRGGVNTEAFF.

The chain's CDR3 is CASRRPSGNTIYF. CDR3 sequence (DNA): TGTGCCAGCAGACGTCCCTCTGGAAACACCATATATTTT. The chain employs TRBV7-9 and TRBJ1-3; D is unclear. With 6 bases removed from V and 0 bases from J, the gap between germline ends came to 6 bases. CDR1 is SEHNR, CDR2 FQNEAQ, per germline (reference sequence). The CDR3 consists of 13 residues.

This clone was recorded a few times. The chain uses TRBV5-1 and TRBJ1-3; possibly TRBD1 for D (5 bases). The germline gives CDR1 SGHRS, CDR2 YFSETQ. V lost 7 bases to trimming and J lost 3 bases, with 11 bases between them. The CDR3 runs 13 residues. The CDR3 sequence: CASSRGDGNTIYF. DNA for the CDR3: TGCGCCAGCTCCCGGGGGGATGGAAACACCATATATTTT.

V gene TRBV7-9 combines with J gene TRBJ1-2; the D gene is possibly TRBD1 (5 bases). Trimming took off 5 bases at V and 4 bases at J, with 20 bases between the two ends. Germline CDR1 reads SEHNR; CDR2 reads FQNEAQ (reference sequence). This CDR3 contains 16 residues. The CDR3 here is CASSLEVGQGFYGYTF. CDR3 sequence (DNA): TGTGCCAGCAGCCTGGAGGTAGGGCAGGGCTTCTATGGCTACACCTTC.

The CDR3 here is CASIQDRGGTDTQYF. The CDR3, as DNA: TGTGCCAGCATCCAGGACAGGGGCGGCACAGATACGCAGTATTTT. V and J are TRBV2 and TRBJ2-3; 9 nucleotides agree with TRBD1. The V segment lost 7 bases and the J segment 1 base; nucleotides outside the gene matches: 6. Germline V CDR1 and CDR2: SNHLY, FYNNEI. The CDR3 loop spans 15 amino acids.

A few counts support this clone. The rearrangement links TRBV2 to TRBJ1-1; no clear D. Per germline, CDR1 SNHLY and CDR2 FYNNEI. Trimming shortened V by 5 bases and J by 1 base, and 11 bases separated the two germline ends. The CDR3 extends over 14 amino acids. The CDR3, as DNA: TGTGCCAGCAGTATTGGACGGAGGAACACTGAAGCTTTCTTT. Amino acid sequence: CASSIGRRNTEAFF.

The chain employs TRBV14 and TRBJ1-5, with 8 bases identical to TRBD1. V lost 2 bases to trimming and J lost 4 bases; unmatched junction nucleotides: 4. Looked up from germline, CDR1 is SGHDN and CDR2 is FVKESK. The CDR3 runs to 15 residues. The CDR3: CASSQQGAWNQPQHF. As DNA, the CDR3 is TGTGCCAGCAGCCAACAGGGGGCTTGGAATCAGCCCCAGCATTTT.

This clone was counted only a few times. The chain combines TRBV7-8 with TRBJ2-7; possibly TRBD2 for D (6 bases). This CDR3 is built from 14 residues. The germline V gene encodes CDR1 SGHVS and CDR2 FQNEAQ. V was cut by 5 bases and J by 4 bases, with 15 bases left in between. The CDR3 protein is CASSPTWGVYEQYF. CDR3 in DNA: TGTGCCAGCAGCCCGACCTGGGGGGTTTACGAGCAGTACTTC.

This chain uses TRBV4-1 with TRBJ2-7, with 8 bases that match TRBD1. V lost 4 bases and J lost 5; bases outside the gene matches: 10. The germline gives CDR1 MGHRA, CDR2 YSYEKL. The CDR3 consists of 15 residues. CDR3 sequence (DNA): TGCGCCAGCAGCCGAGGACAGGGCTGGACCCACGAGCAGTACTTC. It codes for CASSRGQGWTHEQYF.

This clone was seen once. The rearrangement joins TRBV6-6 to TRBJ1-4; no firm D call. Looked up from germline, CDR1 is MNHNY and CDR2 is SVGAGI (reference sequence). This CDR3 contains 12 residues. V lost 7 bases to trimming and J lost 3 bases, with 6 bases between them. In DNA, the CDR3 is TGTGCCAGCACCTTCGCTAATGAAAAACTGTTTTTT. Encoded protein: CASTFANEKLFF.

This clone is medium-sized in the sample. The chain recombines TRBV28 with TRBJ1-5; 8 bases align to TRBD1. J was trimmed by 2 bases and V by 6 bases; bases with no gene match: 9. The CDR3 extends over 16 amino acids. Germline CDR1 MDHEN, CDR2 SYDVKM. CDR3 amino acids: CASSSGQGLGNQPQHF. The CDR3 DNA follows: TGTGCCAGCAGCTCCGGACAGGGCCTAGGCAATCAGCCCCAGCATTTT.

The chain joins TRBV2 to TRBJ1-5, with D tentatively TRBD1 (5 bases). This CDR3 has 13 amino acids. Trimming removed 6 bases at V and 11 bases at J, with 17 bases between. CDR1 SNHLY and CDR2 FYNNEI come from the germline V gene. The chain's CDR3 is CASRPQGIGTQHF. In nucleotides, the CDR3 is TGTGCCAGCAGACCTCAGGGAATTGGGACCCAGCATTTT. Drawing the rest from reference TRBV2 and TRBJ1-5, the complete variable domain is EPEVTQTPSHQVTQMGQEVILRCVPISNHLYFYWYRQILGQKVEFLVSFYNNEISEKSEIFDDQFSVERPDGSNFTLKIRSTKLEDSAMYFCASRPQGIGTQHFGDGTRLSIL.

By its share, this clone is medium-sized. The V and J genes are TRBV4-3 and TRBJ2-1; D unresolved. Germline assignment: CDR1 LGHNA and CDR2 YSLEER. This CDR3 is built from 15 residues. Trimming removed 1 base from V and 6 bases from J, with 13 bases in between. Here the CDR3 DNA reads TGCGCCAGCAGCCAAGCTAGATATAGTGGCAATGAGCAGTTCTTC. Its protein is CASSQARYSGNEQFF.

The chain joins TRBV18 to TRBJ1-5, with D uncertain. Germline V CDR1 and CDR2: KGHSH, LQKENI. This CDR3 is 14 amino acids long. Deletions cut 10 bases from V and 0 bases from J, with 13 bases between. The CDR3 loop is CATSLVDSNQPQHF. For the CDR3, the DNA is TGTGCCACCTCTTTGGTGGATAGCAATCAGCCCCAGCATTTT.

The chain is built from TRBV2 and TRBJ2-5, with no clear D. Trimming removed 6 bases from V and 4 bases from J, with 6 bases in between. The CDR3 length is 11 residues. CDR1 SNHLY and CDR2 FYNNEI come from the germline V gene. CDR3 DNA: TGTGCCAGCAGCGCTCGAGAGACCCAGTACTTC. Amino acids: CASSARETQYF. The full variable domain, in which reference TRBV2 and TRBJ2-5 provide the parts outside the CDR3, is EPEVTQTPSHQVTQMGQEVILRCVPISNHLYFYWYRQILGQKVEFLVSFYNNEISEKSEIFDDQFSVERPDGSNFTLKIRSTKLEDSAMYFCASSARETQYFGPGTRLLVL.

J is TRBJ2-1 and V is TRBV5-1; D not resolved. V was clipped by 4 bases and J by 5 bases, with 16 bases between them. The length of the CDR3 is 15 residues. CDR1 is SGHRS and CDR2 is YFSETQ in the germline V gene. The CDR3 spells CASSLMAPGHNEQFF. The CDR3 DNA sequence: TGCGCCAGCAGCCTGATGGCGCCAGGCCACAATGAGCAGTTCTTC. Variable domain in full (rest from reference TRBV5-1 and TRBJ2-1): KAGVTQTPRYLIKTRGQQVTLSCSPISGHRSVSWYQQTPGQGLQFLFEYFSETQRNKGNFPGRFSGRQFSNSRSEMNVSTLELGDSALYLCASSLMAPGHNEQFFGPGTRLTVL.

V and J are TRBV6-5 and TRBJ2-7; the match to TRBD1 covers 7 bases. Trimming took 5 bases from V and 6 from J; bases not matched to a gene: 7. The CDR3 is 13 amino acids. The germline CDR1 and CDR2 sequences are MNHEY and SVGAGI. CDR3 region: CASSSQGVGEQYF. CDR3 DNA sequence: TGTGCCAGCAGTAGTCAGGGGGTCGGCGAGCAGTACTTC.

The rearrangement links TRBV6-5 to TRBJ1-6; 8 positions agree with TRBD1. This CDR3 has 15 residues. Germline V gene data show CDR1 as MNHEY and CDR2 as SVGAGI. The trim removed 3 bases at V and 7 bases at J, leaving 5 bases unmatched. CDR3 sequence (DNA): TGTGCCAGCAGTTATACAGGGGGGGACAATTCACCCCTCCACTTT. Amino acids: CASSYTGGDNSPLHF.

The chain combines TRBV19 with TRBJ2-1; the match to TRBD2 covers 8 bases. This CDR3 contains 15 residues. V shed 6 bases, J shed 0 bases, and the junction held 4 bases outside the gene matches. Germline-derived CDR1 and CDR2 are LNHDA and SQIVND (reference sequence). CDR3 nucleotide sequence: TGTGCCAGTAGCGTAGCGGGAAGCTCCTACAATGAGCAGTTCTTC. This sequence encodes CASSVAGSSYNEQFF.

This clone was observed a handful of times. The CDR3 nucleotides are TGCGCCAGCAGCTTTACAGGGTCAGGGACCCAGTACTTC. Its protein product is CASSFTGSGTQYF. This chain joins TRBV5-1 and TRBJ2-5; a possible D gene is TRBD1 (6 bases). CDR1 is SGHRS, CDR2 YFSETQ, per germline. This CDR3 has 13 amino acids. Trimming pared 2 bases from V and 7 bases from J, leaving 12 bases between.

The chain carries TRBV7-6 and TRBJ1-1, with unresolved D. Germline assignment: CDR1 SGHVS and CDR2 FNYEAQ. The ends were cut back, 4 bases at V and 2 bases at J, with 8 bases in the middle. This CDR3 has 13 residues. CDR3 loop: CASSSSHNTEAFF. CDR3 coding DNA: TGTGCCAGCAGCTCATCTCACAACACTGAAGCTTTCTTT.